This T cell receptor beta chain stems from a study of glioma-infiltrating T cells. As for the study in general: Dexamethasone exposure before glioma surgery was limited to six or fewer days. Blood libraries targeted about 4.5- to 11-fold coverage of roughly 920,000 T cells.

The CDR3 has 16 residues. Deletions cut 9 bases from V and 2 bases from J, with 21 bases between. Germline CDR1 is MRHNA and CDR2 is SNTAGT. The iRepertoire nested amplicon-rescue multiplex PCR amplified TCR alpha and beta CDR3s from RNA. Tissue mRNA or PBMC total RNA, about 95-450 ng, went into one-step reverse transcription and amplification. TCRdb fed the multiplex PCR reads into MiXCR, producing one record per CDR3 protein. This repertoire shows 300,000 to 450,000 distinct CDR3 sequences, 41% found once; its top ten account for more than 10%. This clonotype was obtained from a human donor with low-grade glioma or glioblastoma, undergoing nonglioma brain surgery, or in good health (not recorded which). The chain couples TRBV6-4 to TRBJ2-3, with D maybe TRBD2 (5 bases). Sequenced input: glioma tissue, nonneoplastic brain tissue, or PBMCs (not recorded which). The CDR3 region has the DNA TGTGCCAGAAGCCCCGACCCGGAGGTCGCCACAGATACGCAGTATTTT. It yields the protein CARSPDPEVATDTQYF.